Sequencing of this TCR beta chain was carried out in a study of control samples from healthy donors and cancer patients. Measured with immunoSEQ multiplex PCR; TCRdb has only the in-frame clones, and not every one. This table has 51,000 or so clones, about 80% appearing once. There are 14 residues in the CDR3. V lost 3 bases and J lost 6, with 15 bases in between. The germline V gene has CDR1 SGHAT and CDR2 FQNNGV. The TCR comes from a man aged 65-85 years in good health. The sample consisted of blood. The chain couples TRBV11-2 to TRBJ2-7; D perhaps matches TRBD1 (6 bases). The CDR3 coding sequence is TGTGCCAGCAGCTTTTACAGGGATAATGGCGAGCAGTACTTC. This translates into CASSFYRDNGEQYF.